Below are 11 T cell receptor beta chains sequenced from a single sample in a study of shared clonotypes between healthy human individuals. Libraries were prepared by immunoSEQ multiplex PCR; TCRdb keeps only in-frame clonotypes and omits some of them. Of roughly 380,000 clones in the sample, around 96% were seen once. Sequenced: memory CD8+ T cells sorted from blood. As to subset: CD45RO+ cells pooled with CCR7-negative TemRA cells. The receptor source for this set is a man younger than 40 in good health.

The gene calls are TRBV2 and TRBJ1-4; perhaps TRBD1 as D (5 bases). Trimming shortened V by 2 bases and J by 4 bases, and 23 bases separated the two germline ends. The CDR3 spans 19 residues. Germline CDR1 reads SNHLY; CDR2 reads FYNNEI. Here the CDR3 reads CASSESGYRRTTVNEKLFF. Written as DNA, the CDR3 is TGTGCCAGCAGTGAATCAGGGTATAGAAGAACTACAGTTAATGAAAAACTGTTTTTT. The variable domain in full, with the rest retrieved from reference TRBV2 and TRBJ1-4, is EPEVTQTPSHQVTQMGQEVILRCVPISNHLYFYWYRQILGQKVEFLVSFYNNEISEKSEIFDDQFSVERPDGSNFTLKIRSTKLEDSAMYFCASSESGYRRTTVNEKLFFGSGTQLSVL.

This rearrangement joins TRBV19 to TRBJ2-7; a weak D match, TRBD2 (6 bases). V lost 6 bases and J lost 2, with 17 bases in between. The V gene's germline CDR1 is LNHDA and CDR2 SQIVND (reference sequence). The CDR3 is 15 residues long. In DNA form, the CDR3 reads TGTGCCAGTAGCTCTCGGGGTAGCGGACCCTACGAGCAGTACTTC. It specifies CASSSRGSGPYEQYF.

The chain employs TRBV19 and TRBJ2-3; D perhaps matches TRBD2 (5 bases). V lost 8 bases, J lost 2 bases, and 14 bases lay in between. CDR3 length: 14 residues. CDR1 is LNHDA and CDR2 is SQIVND in the germline V gene (reference sequence). This CDR3 reads CASGGEGLTDTQYF. The CDR3 DNA sequence: TGTGCCAGTGGTGGGGAAGGACTCACAGATACGCAGTATTTT.

This chain connects TRBV6-5 to TRBJ1-4; D is unclear. The germline V and J ends were trimmed by 2 bases and 8 bases, with 18 bases remaining between them. The germline CDR1 and CDR2 sequences are MNHEY and SVGAGI. This CDR3 comprises 16 residues. The CDR3 loop reads CASSYTRRVEKEKLFF. CDR3 DNA sequence: TGTGCCAGCAGTTACACTCGTAGGGTAGAGAAAGAAAAACTGTTTTTT.

The gene calls are TRBV5-1 and TRBJ2-5; no definite D call. Trimming cost V 4 bases and J 5 bases, with 12 bases left between them. Germline-derived CDR1 and CDR2 are SGHRS and YFSETQ. CDR3 length: 13 residues. The CDR3 protein is CASSPRVRETQYF. The CDR3 region has the DNA TGCGCCAGCAGCCCCCGGGTCCGGGAGACCCAGTACTTC.

The genes are TRBV6-6 and TRBJ1-3; D gene uncertain. The length of the CDR3 is 15 residues. V lost 0 bases to trimming and J lost 0 bases, with 6 bases between them. Germline values: CDR1 MNHNY, CDR2 SVGAGI (reference sequence). The CDR3 DNA follows: TGTGCCAGCAGTTACTCGGGCAGCTCTGGAAACACCATATATTTT. This sequence encodes CASSYSGSSGNTIYF.

Concerning this clone: Other nucleotide sequences in the sample specify the same CDR3. The chain carries TRBV5-6 and TRBJ2-7, with D possibly matching TRBD1 (5 bases). Germline V gene sequence: CDR1 SGHDT, CDR2 YYEEEE. Trimming removed 0 bases from V and 3 bases from J, with 7 bases in between. The CDR3 has 13 residues. CDR3 region: CASSLVQGYEQYF. In nucleotides, the CDR3 is TGTGCCAGCAGCTTGGTCCAGGGCTACGAGCAGTACTTC.

The chain combines TRBV30 with TRBJ2-7, with 7 bases identical to TRBD1. Germline lookup yields CDR1 GTSNPN and CDR2 SVGIG (reference sequence). Trimming cost V 1 base and J 6 bases; bases outside gene matches: 0. The CDR3 covers 11 residues. CDR3 sequence reads: CAWSGQGEQYF. CDR3 bases: TGTGCCTGGAGTGGACAGGGCGAGCAGTACTTC.

CDR3 bases: TGTGCCAGCAGCCCCTTACTAGCGGCGGGCTCCTACGAGCAGTACTTC. Translated: CASSPLLAAGSYEQYF. The chain employs TRBV11-2 and TRBJ2-7; TRBD2 matches 8 bases. The J segment lost 0 bases and the V segment lost 5 bases, leaving 9 bases of the junction unmatched. CDR1 is SGHAT and CDR2 is FQNNGV in the germline V gene. The CDR3 sequence is 16 residues long.

Turning to this clone: This specimen includes other DNA sequences encoding the same CDR3. The V and J genes are TRBV15 and TRBJ2-7, with D tentatively TRBD2 (5 bases). The CDR3 length is 14 residues. Trimming removed 0 bases from V and 1 base from J, with 7 bases in between. CDR1 LNHNV and CDR2 YYDKDF come from the germline V gene (reference sequence). CDR3 nucleotide sequence: TGTGCCACCAGCAGAGATGGAGGATCCTACGAGCAGTACTTC. Translation gives CATSRDGGSYEQYF.

The chain combines TRBV5-6 with TRBJ2-1, with D tentatively TRBD2 (5 bases). The germline V gene encodes CDR1 SGHDT and CDR2 YYEEEE. The CDR3 totals 15 residues. Between the trimmed V and J ends, which lost 5 bases and 0 bases, there was a span of 12 bases. The CDR3 loop reads CASRRGLSSYNEQFF. CDR3 nucleotide sequence: TGTGCCAGCAGACGCGGGCTCAGCTCCTACAATGAGCAGTTCTTC.